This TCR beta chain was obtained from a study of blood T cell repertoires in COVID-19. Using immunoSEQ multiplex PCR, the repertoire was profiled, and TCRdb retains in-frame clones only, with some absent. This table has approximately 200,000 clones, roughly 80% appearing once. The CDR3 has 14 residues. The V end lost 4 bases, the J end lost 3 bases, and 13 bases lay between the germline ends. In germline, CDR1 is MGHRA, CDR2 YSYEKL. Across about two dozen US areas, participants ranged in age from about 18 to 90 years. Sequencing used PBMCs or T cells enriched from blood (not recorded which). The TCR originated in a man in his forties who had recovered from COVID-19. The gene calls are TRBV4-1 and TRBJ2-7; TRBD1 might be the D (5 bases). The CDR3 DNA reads TGCGCCAGCAGCCCGGAAGACAGCGACTACGAGCAGTACGTC. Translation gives CASSPEDSDYEQYV.